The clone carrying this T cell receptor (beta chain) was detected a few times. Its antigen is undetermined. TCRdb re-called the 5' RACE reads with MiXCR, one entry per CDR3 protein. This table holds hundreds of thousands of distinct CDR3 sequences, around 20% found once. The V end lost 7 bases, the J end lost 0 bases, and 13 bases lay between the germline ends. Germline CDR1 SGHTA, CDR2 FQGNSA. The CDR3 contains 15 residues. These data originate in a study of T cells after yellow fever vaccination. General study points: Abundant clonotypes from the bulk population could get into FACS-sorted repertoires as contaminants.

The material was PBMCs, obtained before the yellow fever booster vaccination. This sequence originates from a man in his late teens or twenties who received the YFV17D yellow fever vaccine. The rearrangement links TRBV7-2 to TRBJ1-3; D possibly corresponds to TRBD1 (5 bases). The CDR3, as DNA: TGTGCCAGCACAACGGGGGGGAACTCTGGAAACACCATATATTTT. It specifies CASTTGGNSGNTIYF.